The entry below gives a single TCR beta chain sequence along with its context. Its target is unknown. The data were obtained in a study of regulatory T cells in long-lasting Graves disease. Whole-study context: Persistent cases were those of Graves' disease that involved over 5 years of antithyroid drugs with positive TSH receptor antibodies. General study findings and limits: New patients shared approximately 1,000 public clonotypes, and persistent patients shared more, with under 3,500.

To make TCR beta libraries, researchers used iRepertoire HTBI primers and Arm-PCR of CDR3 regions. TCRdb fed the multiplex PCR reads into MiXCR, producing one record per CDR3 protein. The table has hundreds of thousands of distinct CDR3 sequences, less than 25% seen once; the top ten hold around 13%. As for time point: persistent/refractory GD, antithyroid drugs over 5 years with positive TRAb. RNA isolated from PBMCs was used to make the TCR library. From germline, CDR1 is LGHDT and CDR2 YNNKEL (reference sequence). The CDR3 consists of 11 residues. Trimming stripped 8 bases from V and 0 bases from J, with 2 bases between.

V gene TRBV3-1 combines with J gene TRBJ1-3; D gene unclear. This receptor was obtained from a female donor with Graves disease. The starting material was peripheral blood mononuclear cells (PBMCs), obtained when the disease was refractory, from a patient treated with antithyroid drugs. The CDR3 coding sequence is TGTGCCAGCCACTCTGGAAACACCATATATTTT. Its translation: CASHSGNTIYF.